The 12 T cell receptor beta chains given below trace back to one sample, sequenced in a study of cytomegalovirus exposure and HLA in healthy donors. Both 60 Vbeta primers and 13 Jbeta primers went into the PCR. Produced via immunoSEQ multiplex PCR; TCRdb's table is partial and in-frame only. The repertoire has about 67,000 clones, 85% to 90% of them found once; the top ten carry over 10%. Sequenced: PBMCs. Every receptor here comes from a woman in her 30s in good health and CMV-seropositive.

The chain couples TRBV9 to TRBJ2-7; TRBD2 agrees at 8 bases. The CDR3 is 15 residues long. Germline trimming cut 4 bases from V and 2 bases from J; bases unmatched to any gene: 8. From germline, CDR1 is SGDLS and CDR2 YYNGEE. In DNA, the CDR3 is TGTGCCAGCAGCCCGGATAGAGCGGGAGCCTACGAGCAGTACTTC. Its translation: CASSPDRAGAYEQYF.

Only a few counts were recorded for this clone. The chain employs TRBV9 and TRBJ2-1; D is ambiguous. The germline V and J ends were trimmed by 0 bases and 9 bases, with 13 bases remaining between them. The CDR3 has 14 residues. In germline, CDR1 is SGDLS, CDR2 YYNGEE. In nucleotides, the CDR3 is TGTGCCAGCAGCGTAGATGGCAGCAGCGTTGAGCAGTTCTTC. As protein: CASSVDGSSVEQFF.

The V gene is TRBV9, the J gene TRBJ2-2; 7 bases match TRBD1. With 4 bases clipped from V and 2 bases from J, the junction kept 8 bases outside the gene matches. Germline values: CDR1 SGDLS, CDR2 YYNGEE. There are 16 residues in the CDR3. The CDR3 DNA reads TGTGCCAGCAGCCCAACAGGGGTCGCCAACACCGGGGAGCTGTTTTTT. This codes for CASSPTGVANTGELFF.

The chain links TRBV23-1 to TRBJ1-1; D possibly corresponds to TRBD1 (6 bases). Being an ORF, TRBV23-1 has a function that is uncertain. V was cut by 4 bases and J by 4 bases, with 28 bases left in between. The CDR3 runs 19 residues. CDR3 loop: CASSRQPGPTGFRGTEAFF. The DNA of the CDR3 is TGCGCCAGCAGTCGGCAACCTGGCCCTACAGGGTTCCGGGGCACTGAAGCTTTCTTT.

The chain's CDR3 is CASSDSPSSYNEQFF. CDR3 nucleotide sequence: TGTGCCAGCAGTGACTCTCCTAGTAGCTACAATGAGCAGTTCTTC. The V call is TRBV6-4, the J call TRBJ2-1, with D unresolved. V lost 0 bases to trimming and J lost 3 bases, with 9 bases between them. This CDR3 has 15 residues. CDR1 is MRHNA, CDR2 SNTAGT, per germline.

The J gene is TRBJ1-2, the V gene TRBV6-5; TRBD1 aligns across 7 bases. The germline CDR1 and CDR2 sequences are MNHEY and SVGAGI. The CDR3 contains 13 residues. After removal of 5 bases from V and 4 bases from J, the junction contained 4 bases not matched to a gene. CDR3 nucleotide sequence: TGTGCCAGCAGTCGGGACAGATTCTATGGCTACACCTTC. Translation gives CASSRDRFYGYTF.

CDR3 in DNA: TGTGCCAGCAGCTCCTGGGGTAGCGGGATCGATAATGAGCAGTTCTTC. Protein: CASSSWGSGIDNEQFF. This rearrangement joins TRBV11-3 to TRBJ2-1; 8 positions agree with TRBD2. The ends lost 4 bases at V and 7 bases at J; junction bases unmatched: 12. CDR3 length: 16 amino acids. Germline V gene sequence: CDR1 SGHNT, CDR2 YENEEA.

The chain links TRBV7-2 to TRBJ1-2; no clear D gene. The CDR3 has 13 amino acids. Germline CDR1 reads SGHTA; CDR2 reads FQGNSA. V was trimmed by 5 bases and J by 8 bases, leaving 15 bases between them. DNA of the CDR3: TGTGCCAGCAGCCCCGATGCCGCAGTCGGCTACACCTTC. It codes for CASSPDAAVGYTF.

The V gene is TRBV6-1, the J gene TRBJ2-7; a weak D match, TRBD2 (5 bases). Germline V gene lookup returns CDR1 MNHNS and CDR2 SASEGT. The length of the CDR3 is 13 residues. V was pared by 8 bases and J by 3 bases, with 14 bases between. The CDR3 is CASGPRAVYEQYF. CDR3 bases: TGTGCCAGCGGACCGAGAGCGGTCTACGAGCAGTACTTC.

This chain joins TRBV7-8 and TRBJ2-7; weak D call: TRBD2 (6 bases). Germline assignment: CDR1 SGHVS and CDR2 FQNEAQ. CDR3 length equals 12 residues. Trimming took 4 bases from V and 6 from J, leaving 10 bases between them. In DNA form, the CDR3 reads TGTGCCAGCAGCTGGGACTCCGGCGAGCAGTACTTC. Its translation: CASSWDSGEQYF.

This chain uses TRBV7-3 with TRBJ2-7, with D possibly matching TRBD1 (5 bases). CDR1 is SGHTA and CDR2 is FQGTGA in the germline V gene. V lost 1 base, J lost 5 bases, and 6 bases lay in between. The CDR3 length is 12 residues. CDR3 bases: TGTGCCAGCAGCTTAATAGGGGACGAGCAGTACTTC. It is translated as CASSLIGDEQYF.

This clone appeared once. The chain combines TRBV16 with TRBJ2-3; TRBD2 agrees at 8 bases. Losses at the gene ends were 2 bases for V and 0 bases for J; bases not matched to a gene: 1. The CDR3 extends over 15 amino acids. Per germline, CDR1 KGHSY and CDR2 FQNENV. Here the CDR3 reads CASSQRLASTDTQYF. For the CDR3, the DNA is TGTGCCAGCAGCCAACGACTAGCGAGCACAGATACGCAGTATTTT.